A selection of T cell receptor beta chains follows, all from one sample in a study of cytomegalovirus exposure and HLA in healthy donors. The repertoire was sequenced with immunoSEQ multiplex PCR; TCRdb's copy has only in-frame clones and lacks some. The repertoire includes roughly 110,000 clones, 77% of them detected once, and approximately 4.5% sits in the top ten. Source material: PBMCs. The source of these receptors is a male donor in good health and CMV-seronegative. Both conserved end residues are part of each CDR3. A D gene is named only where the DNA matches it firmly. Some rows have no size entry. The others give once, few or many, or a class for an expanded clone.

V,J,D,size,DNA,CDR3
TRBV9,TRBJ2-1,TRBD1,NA,TGTGCCAGCAGCCCAGACAGGGGCTCCTACAATGAGCAGTTCTTC,CASSPDRGSYNEQFF
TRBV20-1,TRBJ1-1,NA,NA,TGCAGTGCTAGATATTACACTGAAGCTTTCTTT,CSARYYTEAFF
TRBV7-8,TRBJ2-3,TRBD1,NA,TGTGCCAGCAGCTTAATAGGCAGGGGGCGGGCAGATACGCAGTATTTT,CASSLIGRGRADTQYF
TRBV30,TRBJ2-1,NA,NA,TGTGCCTGGTTGGGCCAAAAAGGGGGTGAGCAGTTCTTC,CAWLGQKGGEQFF
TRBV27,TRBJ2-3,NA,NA,TGTGCCAGCAGTACGATCAGGGGAGATACGCAGTATTTT,CASSTIRGDTQYF
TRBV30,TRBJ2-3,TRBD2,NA,TGTGCCTGGACTCGGACTAGCGGGTTCACAGATACGCAGTATTTT,CAWTRTSGFTDTQYF
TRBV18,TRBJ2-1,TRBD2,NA,TGTGCCAGCTCACCATCTAGCGGGAGCTACAATGAGCAGTTCTTC,CASSPSSGSYNEQFF
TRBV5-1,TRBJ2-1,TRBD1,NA,TGCGCCAGCAGCTTGGAGGGGGTGTCAGGGGGATCGCTTGAGCAGTTCTTC,CASSLEGVSGGSLEQFF
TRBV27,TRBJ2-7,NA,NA,TGTCCCGAGGCGGTGAGATCCTACGAGCAGTACTTC,CPEAVRSYEQYF
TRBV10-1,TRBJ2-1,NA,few,TGCGCCAGCAGTGATATTGAAGGAGCGAATGAGCAGTTCTTC,CASSDIEGANEQFF
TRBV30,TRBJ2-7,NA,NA,TGTGCCTGGAGGGGACTCGGGACAGTCCCGAAGCAGTACTTC,CAWRGLGTVPKQYF
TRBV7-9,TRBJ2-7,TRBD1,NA,TGTGCCAGCAGCCACCCCCGGGACAGGGTCTACGAGCAGTACTTC,CASSHPRDRVYEQYF
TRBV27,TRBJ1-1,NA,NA,TGTGCCAGCAGTTTCCGGGGCACTGAAGCTTTCTTT,CASSFRGTEAFF
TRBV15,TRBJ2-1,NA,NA,TGTGCCACCAGCAGAGATTTGGGGGCGAGCTCCTACAATGAGCAGTTCTTC,CATSRDLGASSYNEQFF
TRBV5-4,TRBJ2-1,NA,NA,TGTGCCAGCACGCAAGCGATCGGGGAGTGGGATGAGCAGTTCTTC,CASTQAIGEWDEQFF
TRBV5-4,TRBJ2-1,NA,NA,TGTGCCAGCACCCGGGGGGCGGGCAATGAGCAGTTCTTC,CASTRGAGNEQFF
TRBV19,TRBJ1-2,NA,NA,TGTGCCAGTAGTACCCCGTTGAAGGGTAAGGGGGGCTACACCTTC,CASSTPLKGKGGYTF
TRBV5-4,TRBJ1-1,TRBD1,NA,TGTGCCAGCAGCTCATTAGACAGGGCAAACACTGAAGCTTTCTTT,CASSSLDRANTEAFF
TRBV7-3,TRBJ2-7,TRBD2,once,TGTGCCAGCAGCTTAGAGGGACGGTCCGGGACTATGACCTACGAGCAGTACTTC,CASSLEGRSGTMTYEQYF
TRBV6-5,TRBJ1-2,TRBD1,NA,TGTGCCAGCAGTTACCAGGGGGGACGTATCGGCTACACCTTC,CASSYQGGRIGYTF
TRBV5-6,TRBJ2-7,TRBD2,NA,TGTGCCAGCAGCTGGACTAGCGGGTCCTACGAGCAGTACTTC,CASSWTSGSYEQYF
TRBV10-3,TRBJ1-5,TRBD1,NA,TGTGCCATCAGCAACAGGGGCTCTCAGCCCCAGCATTTT,CAISNRGSQPQHF
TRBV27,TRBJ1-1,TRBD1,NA,TGTGCCAGCAGCCGGGACAGGGTCTACACTGAAGCTTTCTTT,CASSRDRVYTEAFF
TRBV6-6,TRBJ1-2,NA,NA,TGTGCCAGCCAGGGCGAGGGAGGTTTATGGGGGGATGGCTACACCTTC,CASQGEGGLWGDGYTF
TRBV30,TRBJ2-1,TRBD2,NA,TGTGCCTGGAAAACGAGCGGGAGTTGGAATGAGCAGTTCTTC,CAWKTSGSWNEQFF
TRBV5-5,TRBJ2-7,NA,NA,TGTGCCAGCAGCTTGGTATACGAGCAGTACTTC,CASSLVYEQYF
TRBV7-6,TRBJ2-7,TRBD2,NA,TGTGCCAGCAGCCCCAATGGGGAGGGCACGGGCGAGCAGTACTTC,CASSPNGEGTGEQYF
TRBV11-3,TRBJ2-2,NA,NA,TGTGCCAGCAGCCCGGGAGACACCGGGGAGCTGTTTTTT,CASSPGDTGELFF
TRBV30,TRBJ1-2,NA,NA,TGTGCCTGGAGCGAGGGAGGAGGCTACACCTTC,CAWSEGGGYTF
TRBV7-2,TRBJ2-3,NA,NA,TGTGCCAGCAGCTTAGCGCCTCCGGGAGTCGGCACAGATACGCAGTATTTT,CASSLAPPGVGTDTQYF
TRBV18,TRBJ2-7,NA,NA,TGTGCCAGCTCACCCTCAACAGGTCGGCGGGAAACCAAGCAGTACTTC,CASSPSTGRRETKQYF
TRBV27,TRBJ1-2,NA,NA,TGTGCCAGCAGTGTCGGACTGGGGAATGGCTACACCTTC,CASSVGLGNGYTF
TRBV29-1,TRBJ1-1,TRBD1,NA,TGCAGCGGTAAGACAGGGGGCACTGAAGCTTTCTTT,CSGKTGGTEAFF
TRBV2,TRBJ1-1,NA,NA,TGTGCCAGCAGTGATAGCTGGAACACTGAAGCTTTCTTT,CASSDSWNTEAFF
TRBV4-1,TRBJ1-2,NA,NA,TGCGCCAGCAGCCAAGAACAGAACTATGGCTACACCTTC,CASSQEQNYGYTF
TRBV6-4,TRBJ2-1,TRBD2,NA,TGTGCCAGCAGCCCAACTAGCGGGACTTACAATGAGCAGTTCTTC,CASSPTSGTYNEQFF
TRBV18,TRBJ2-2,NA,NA,TGTGCCAGCTCCGGACAGTCGAACACCGGGGAGCTGTTTTTT,CASSGQSNTGELFF
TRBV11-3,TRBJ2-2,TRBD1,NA,TGTGCCAGCAGCTCAGGACAGGGGAGCACCGGGGAGCTGTTTTTT,CASSSGQGSTGELFF
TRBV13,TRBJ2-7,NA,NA,TGTGCCAGCAGCTTAAGACTAGTCTTGGGCGAGCAGTACTTC,CASSLRLVLGEQYF
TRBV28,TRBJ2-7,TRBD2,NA,TGTGCCAGCACCCGACTAGCGGGTCTTCTAGGGGTTTACGAGCAGTACTTC,CASTRLAGLLGVYEQYF